This TCR beta chain was documented in a study of technical replicates of blood from four donors. The V gene end was trimmed by 4 bases and the J gene end by 6 bases; junction bases not matched to a gene: 14. The germline gives CDR1 SGDLS, CDR2 YYNGEE. This CDR3 region has 17 residues. Assay: immunoSEQ multiplex PCR; the TCRdb copy retains only in-frame clones and omits some. The top ten hold about 0.26% of the sample, which has under 90,000 clones, about 94% seen once. The V gene is TRBV9, the J gene TRBJ2-4; 9 nucleotides align to TRBD2. This sequence was found in a human donor in good health. Sequencing was performed on T cells isolated from PBMCs. The CDR3 bases are TGTGCCAGCAGCCCGAGCCCCCTAGCGGGGAATGGAAACATTCAGTACTTC. Translated: CASSPSPLAGNGNIQYF.